Sequencing of this TCR beta chain was carried out in a study of blood T cell repertoires in COVID-19. Method: immunoSEQ multiplex PCR; TCRdb's copy keeps in-frame clones and lacks some. The data show approximately 260,000 clones, around 89% seen once. The sample holds a few counts of this clone. The CDR3 runs 16 residues. V lost 3 bases to trimming and J lost 7 bases, with 17 bases between them. Looked up from germline, CDR1 is SGDLS and CDR2 is YYNGEE. The sequence was collected from a woman aged 55-69 years with COVID-19, enrolled during active disease. The chain couples TRBV9 to TRBJ1-6; D may be TRBD1 (5 bases). Sample: peripheral blood. CDR3 sequence reads: CASSARDRRRNSPLHF. The CDR3 coding sequence is TGTGCCAGCAGCGCGAGAGACAGAAGAAGAAATTCACCCCTCCACTTT.